Described below is a single TCR beta chain sequence and its context. The data are from a study of control samples from healthy donors and cancer patients. This CDR3 contains 16 residues. Germline trimming cut 7 bases from V and 5 bases from J; bases unmatched to any gene: 9. From germline, CDR1 is LNHDA and CDR2 SQIVND (reference sequence). Produced via immunoSEQ multiplex PCR; TCRdb's table is partial and in-frame only. Of 45,000 to 60,000 clones in the sample, around 95% are singletons; the top ten hold around 4%. The gene calls are TRBV19 and TRBJ2-1, with TRBD2 identical over 12 bases. The sample consisted of blood. This receptor was identified in a man aged 25 to 40 in good health. The CDR3 coding sequence is TGTGCCAGTACCATGGAGACTAGCGGGAGCCACAATGAGCAGTTCTTC. Protein product: CASTMETSGSHNEQFF.